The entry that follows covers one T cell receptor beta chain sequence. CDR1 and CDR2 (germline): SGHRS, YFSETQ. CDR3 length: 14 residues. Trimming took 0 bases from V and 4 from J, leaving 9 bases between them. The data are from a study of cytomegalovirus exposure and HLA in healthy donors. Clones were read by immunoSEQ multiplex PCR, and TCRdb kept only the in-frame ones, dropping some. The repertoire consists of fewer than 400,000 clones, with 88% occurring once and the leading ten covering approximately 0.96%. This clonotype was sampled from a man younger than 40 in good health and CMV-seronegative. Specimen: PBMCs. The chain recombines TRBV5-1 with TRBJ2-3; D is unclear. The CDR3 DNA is TGCGCCAGCAGCTTGGGGCAGTTGCCAGATACGCAGTATTTT. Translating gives CASSLGQLPDTQYF.